This TCR beta chain came from a study of response to subunit inactivated influenza vaccine. The study's findings and limits: Every seasonal influenza vaccination brings in few new T cells, the authors suggested.

Via MiXCR, TCRdb re-called the RT-PCR reads, giving one row per CDR3 protein. The table includes 610,000 or so distinct CDR3 sequences, around 15% detected once. The V gene end was trimmed by 3 bases and the J gene end by 1 base; junction bases not matched to a gene: 7. The CDR3 length is 16 residues. CDR1 and CDR2 from the germline V gene are SGDLS and YYNGEE. Note on this clonotype: Its antigen is not identified.

The material was PBMCs from blood, obtained 12 days after vaccination. The sequence was obtained from a man aged 45-60 years who received an inactivated influenza vaccine. V and J are TRBV9 and TRBJ2-5; TRBD1 agrees at 9 bases. The CDR3 DNA is TGTGCCAGCAGCGGAGATCACAGGGGGCCCCAAGAGACCCAGTACTTC. Its protein product is CASSGDHRGPQETQYF.